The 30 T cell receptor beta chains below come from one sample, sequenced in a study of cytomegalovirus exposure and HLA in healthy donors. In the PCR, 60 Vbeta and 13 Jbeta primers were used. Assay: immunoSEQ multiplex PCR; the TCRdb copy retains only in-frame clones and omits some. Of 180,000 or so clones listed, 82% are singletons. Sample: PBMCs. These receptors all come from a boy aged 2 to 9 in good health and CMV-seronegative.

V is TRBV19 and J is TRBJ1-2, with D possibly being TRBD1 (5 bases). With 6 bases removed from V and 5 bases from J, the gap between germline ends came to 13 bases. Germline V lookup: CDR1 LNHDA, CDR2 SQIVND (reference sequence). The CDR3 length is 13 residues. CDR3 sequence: CASRGRVGYGYTF. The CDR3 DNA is TGTGCCAGTAGGGGCAGGGTAGGATATGGCTACACCTTC.

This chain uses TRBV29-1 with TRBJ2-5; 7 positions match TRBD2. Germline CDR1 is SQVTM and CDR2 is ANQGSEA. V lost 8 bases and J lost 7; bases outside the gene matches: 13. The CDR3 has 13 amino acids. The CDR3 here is CSFSGPPGGTQYF. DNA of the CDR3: TGCAGCTTCTCGGGACCGCCGGGGGGGACCCAGTACTTC.

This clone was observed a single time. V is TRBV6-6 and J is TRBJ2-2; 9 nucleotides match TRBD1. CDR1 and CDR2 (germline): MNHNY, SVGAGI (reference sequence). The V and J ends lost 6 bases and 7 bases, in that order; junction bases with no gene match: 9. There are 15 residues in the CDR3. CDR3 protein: CASSPAGQGNGELFF. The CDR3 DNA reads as TGTGCCAGCAGCCCCGCGGGACAGGGAAACGGGGAGCTGTTTTTT.

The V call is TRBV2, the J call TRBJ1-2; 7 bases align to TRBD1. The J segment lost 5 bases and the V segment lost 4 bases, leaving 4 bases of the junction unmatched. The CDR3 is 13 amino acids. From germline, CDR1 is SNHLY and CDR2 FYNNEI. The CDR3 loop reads CASSGQGNYGYTF. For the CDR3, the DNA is TGTGCCAGCAGTGGACAGGGTAATTATGGCTACACCTTC.

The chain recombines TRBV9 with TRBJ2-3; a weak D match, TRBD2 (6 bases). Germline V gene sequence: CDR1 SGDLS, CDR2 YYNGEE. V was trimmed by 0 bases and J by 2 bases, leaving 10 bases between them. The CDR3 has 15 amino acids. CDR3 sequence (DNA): TGTGCCAGCAGCGTAGCGGGAGCCCCCACAGATACGCAGTATTTT. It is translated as CASSVAGAPTDTQYF. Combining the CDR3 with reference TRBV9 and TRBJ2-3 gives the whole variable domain DSGVTQTPKHLITATGQRVTLRCSPRSGDLSVYWYQQSLDQGLQFLIQYYNGEERAKGNILERFSAQQFPDLHSELNLSSLELGDSALYFCASSVAGAPTDTQYFGPGTRLTVL.

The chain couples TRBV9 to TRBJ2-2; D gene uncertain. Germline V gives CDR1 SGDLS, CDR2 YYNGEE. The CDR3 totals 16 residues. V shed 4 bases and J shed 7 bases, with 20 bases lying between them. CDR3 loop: CASSRNPRSFGGELFF. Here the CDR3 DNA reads TGTGCCAGCAGCCGAAACCCCCGGAGCTTTGGCGGGGAGCTGTTTTTT. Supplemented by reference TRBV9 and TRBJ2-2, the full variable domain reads DSGVTQTPKHLITATGQRVTLRCSPRSGDLSVYWYQQSLDQGLQFLIQYYNGEERAKGNILERFSAQQFPDLHSELNLSSLELGDSALYFCASSRNPRSFGGELFFGEGSRLTVL.

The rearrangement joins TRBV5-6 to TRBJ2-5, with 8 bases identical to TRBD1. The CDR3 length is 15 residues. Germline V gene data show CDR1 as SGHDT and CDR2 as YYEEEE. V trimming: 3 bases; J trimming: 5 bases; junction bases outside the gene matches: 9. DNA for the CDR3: TGTGCCAGCAGCTCAGGACAGGGTGCTAGGGAGACCCAGTACTTC. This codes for CASSSGQGARETQYF.

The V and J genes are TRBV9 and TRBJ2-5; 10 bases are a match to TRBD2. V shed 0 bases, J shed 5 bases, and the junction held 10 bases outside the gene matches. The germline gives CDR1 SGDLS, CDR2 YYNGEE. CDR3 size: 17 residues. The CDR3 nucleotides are TGTGCCAGCAGCGTAGCGGGAAAGCGGGGGGGCCGGGAGACCCAGTACTTC. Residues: CASSVAGKRGGRETQYF.

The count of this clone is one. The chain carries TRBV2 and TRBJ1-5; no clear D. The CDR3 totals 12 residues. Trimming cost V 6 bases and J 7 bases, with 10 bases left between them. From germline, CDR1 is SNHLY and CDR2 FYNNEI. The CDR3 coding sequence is TGTGCCAGCAGGGCCACAGCCCAGCCCCAGCATTTT. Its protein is CASRATAQPQHF.

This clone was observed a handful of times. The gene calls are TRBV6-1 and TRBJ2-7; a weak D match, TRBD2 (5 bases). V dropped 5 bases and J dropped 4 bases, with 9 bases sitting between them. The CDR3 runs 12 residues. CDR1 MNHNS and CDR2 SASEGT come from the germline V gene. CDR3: CASSPPGYEQYF. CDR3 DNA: TGTGCCAGCAGTCCCCCGGGGTACGAGCAGTACTTC.

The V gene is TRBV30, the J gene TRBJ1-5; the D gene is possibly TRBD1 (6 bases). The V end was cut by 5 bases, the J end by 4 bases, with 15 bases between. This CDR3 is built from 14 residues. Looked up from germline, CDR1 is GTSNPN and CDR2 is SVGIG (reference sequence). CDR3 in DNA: TGTGCCTGGGACCTACAGGGAGATAATCAGCCCCAGCATTTT. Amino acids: CAWDLQGDNQPQHF.

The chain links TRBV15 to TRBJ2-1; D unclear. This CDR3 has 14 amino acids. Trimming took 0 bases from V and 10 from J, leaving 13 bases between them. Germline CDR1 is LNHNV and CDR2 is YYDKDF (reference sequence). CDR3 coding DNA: TGTGCCACCAGCAGAGACCCAATTCGTCGGGAGCAGTTCTTC. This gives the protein CATSRDPIRREQFF. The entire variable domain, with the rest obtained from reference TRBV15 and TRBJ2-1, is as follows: DAMVIQNPRYQVTQFGKPVTLSCSQTLNHNVMYWYQQKSSQAPKLLFHYYDKDFNNEADTPDNFQSRRPNTSFCFLDIRSPGLGDTAMYLCATSRDPIRREQFFGPGTRLTVL.

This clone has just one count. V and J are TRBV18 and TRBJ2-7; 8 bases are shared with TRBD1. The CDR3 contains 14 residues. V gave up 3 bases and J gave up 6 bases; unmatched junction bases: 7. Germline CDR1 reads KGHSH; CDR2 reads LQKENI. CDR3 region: CASSPTGVYGEQYF. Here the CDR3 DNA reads TGTGCCAGCTCACCGACAGGGGTATACGGCGAGCAGTACTTC.

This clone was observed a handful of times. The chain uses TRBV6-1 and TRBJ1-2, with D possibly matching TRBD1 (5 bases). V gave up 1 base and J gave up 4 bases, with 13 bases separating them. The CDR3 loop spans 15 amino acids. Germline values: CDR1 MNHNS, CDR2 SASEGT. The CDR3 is CASSEGGGRLYGYTF. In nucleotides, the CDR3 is TGTGCCAGCAGTGAAGGGGGCGGCAGACTCTATGGCTACACCTTC.

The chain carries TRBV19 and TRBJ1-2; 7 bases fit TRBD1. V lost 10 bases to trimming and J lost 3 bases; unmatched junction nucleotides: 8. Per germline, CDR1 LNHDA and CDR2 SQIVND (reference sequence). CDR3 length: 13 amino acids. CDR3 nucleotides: TGTGCCACAAAACGGACAGGCGACTATGGCTACACCTTC. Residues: CATKRTGDYGYTF.

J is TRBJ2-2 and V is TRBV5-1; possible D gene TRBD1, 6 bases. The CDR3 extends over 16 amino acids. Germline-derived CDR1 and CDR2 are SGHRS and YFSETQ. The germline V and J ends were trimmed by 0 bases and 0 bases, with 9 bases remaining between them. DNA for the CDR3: TGCGCCAGCAGCTTGGGGACAGCGACGAACACCGGGGAGCTGTTTTTT. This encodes CASSLGTATNTGELFF.

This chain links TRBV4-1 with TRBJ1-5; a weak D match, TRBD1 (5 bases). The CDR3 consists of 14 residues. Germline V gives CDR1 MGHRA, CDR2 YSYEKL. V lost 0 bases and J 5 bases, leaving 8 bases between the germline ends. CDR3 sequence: CASSQEAGDQPQHF. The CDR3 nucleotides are TGCGCCAGCAGCCAAGAGGCGGGGGATCAGCCCCAGCATTTT.

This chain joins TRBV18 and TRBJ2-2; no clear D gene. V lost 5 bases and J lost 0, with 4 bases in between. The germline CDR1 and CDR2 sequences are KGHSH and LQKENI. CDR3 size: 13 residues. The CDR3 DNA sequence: TGTGCCAGCTCAGCGTCGAACACCGGGGAGCTGTTTTTT. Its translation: CASSASNTGELFF.

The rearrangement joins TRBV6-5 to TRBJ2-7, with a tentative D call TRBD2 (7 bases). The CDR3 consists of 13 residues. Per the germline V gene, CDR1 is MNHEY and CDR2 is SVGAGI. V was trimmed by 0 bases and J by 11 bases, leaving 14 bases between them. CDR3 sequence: CASSYSLGGGKYF. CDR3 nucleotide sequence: TGTGCCAGCAGTTACTCTTTGGGAGGGGGTAAGTACTTC.

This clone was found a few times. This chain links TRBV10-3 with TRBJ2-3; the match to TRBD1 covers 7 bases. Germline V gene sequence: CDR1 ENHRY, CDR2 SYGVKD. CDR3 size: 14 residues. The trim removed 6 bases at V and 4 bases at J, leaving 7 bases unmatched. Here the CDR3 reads CAIRADREADTQYF. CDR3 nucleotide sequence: TGTGCCATCAGAGCCGACAGGGAAGCAGATACGCAGTATTTT.

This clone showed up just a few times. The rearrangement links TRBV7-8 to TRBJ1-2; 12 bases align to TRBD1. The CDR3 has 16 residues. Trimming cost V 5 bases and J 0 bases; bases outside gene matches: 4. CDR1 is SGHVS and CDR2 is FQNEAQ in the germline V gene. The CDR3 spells CASSTGQGATNYGYTF. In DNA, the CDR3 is TGTGCCAGCAGCACGGGACAGGGGGCGACTAACTATGGCTACACCTTC.

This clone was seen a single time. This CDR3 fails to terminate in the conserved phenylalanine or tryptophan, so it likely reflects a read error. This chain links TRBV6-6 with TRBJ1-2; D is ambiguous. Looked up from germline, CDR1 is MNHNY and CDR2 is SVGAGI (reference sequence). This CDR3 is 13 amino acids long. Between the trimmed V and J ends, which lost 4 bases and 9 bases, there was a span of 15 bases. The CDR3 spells CASSSDIRISYTL. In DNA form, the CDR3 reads TGTGCCAGCAGTTCAGACATCCGGATAAGCTACACCCTC.

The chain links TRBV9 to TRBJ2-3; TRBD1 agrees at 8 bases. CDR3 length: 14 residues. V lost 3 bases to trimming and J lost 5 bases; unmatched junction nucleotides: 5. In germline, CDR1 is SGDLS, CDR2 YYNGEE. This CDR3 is CASSARTGKDTQYF. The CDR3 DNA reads TGTGCCAGCAGCGCCAGGACAGGGAAAGATACGCAGTATTTT.

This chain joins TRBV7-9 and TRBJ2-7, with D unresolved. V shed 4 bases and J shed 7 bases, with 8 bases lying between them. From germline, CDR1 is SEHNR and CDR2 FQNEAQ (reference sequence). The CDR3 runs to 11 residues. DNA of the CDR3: TGTGCCAGCAGCTCCCAGGATGAGCAGTACTTC. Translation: CASSSQDEQYF.

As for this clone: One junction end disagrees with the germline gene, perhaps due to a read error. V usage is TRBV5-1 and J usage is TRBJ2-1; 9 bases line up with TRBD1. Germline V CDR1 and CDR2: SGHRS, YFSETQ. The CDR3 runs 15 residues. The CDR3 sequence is CASSQGTGIKNGQFF. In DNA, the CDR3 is TGCGCCAGCAGCCAAGGGACAGGGATAAAGAATGGGCAGTTCTTC.

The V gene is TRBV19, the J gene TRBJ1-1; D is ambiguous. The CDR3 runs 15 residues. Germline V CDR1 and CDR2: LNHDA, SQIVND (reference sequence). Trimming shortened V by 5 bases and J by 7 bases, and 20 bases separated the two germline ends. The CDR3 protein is CASSLSGRWLVEAFF. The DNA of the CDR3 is TGTGCCAGTAGTCTAAGCGGCCGTTGGTTGGTTGAAGCTTTCTTT.

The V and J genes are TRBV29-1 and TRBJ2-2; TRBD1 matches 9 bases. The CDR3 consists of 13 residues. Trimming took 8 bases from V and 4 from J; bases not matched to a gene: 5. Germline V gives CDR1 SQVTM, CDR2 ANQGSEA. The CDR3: CSSGTGTTGELFF. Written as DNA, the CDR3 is TGCAGCTCTGGGACAGGGACCACCGGGGAGCTGTTTTTT.

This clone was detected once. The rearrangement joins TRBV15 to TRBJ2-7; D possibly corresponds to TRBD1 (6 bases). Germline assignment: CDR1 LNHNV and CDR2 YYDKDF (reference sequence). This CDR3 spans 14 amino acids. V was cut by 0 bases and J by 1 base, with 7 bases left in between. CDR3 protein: CATSREGQSYEQYF. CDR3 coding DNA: TGTGCCACCAGCAGAGAAGGACAGTCCTACGAGCAGTACTTC.

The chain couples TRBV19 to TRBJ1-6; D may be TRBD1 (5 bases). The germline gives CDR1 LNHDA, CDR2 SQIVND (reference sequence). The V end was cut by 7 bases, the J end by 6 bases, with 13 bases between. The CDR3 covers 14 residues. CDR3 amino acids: CASTMGGFNSPLHF. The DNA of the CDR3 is TGTGCCAGTACCATGGGGGGATTTAATTCACCCCTCCACTTT.

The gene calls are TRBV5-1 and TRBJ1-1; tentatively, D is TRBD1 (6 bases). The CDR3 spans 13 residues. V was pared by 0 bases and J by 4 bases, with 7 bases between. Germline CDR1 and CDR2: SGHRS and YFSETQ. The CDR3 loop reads CASSLAGATEAFF. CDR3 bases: TGCGCCAGCAGCTTGGCAGGGGCCACTGAAGCTTTCTTT. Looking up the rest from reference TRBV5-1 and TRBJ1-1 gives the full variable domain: KAGVTQTPRYLIKTRGQQVTLSCSPISGHRSVSWYQQTPGQGLQFLFEYFSETQRNKGNFPGRFSGRQFSNSRSEMNVSTLELGDSALYLCASSLAGATEAFFGQGTRLTVV.